The entry below describes one TCR beta chain. The data were obtained in a study of blood T cell repertoires in COVID-19. On the study more broadly: The analysed material was cDNA or gDNA that came from T cells, B-cell-depleted T cells, or PBMCs.

Per the original data handling: How many nucleated cells were present was estimated from reference gene primer amplification. TCRdb's table, derived via immunoSEQ multiplex PCR, lists solely in-frame clones and lacks some. V, J and clone size are those of that table, while D and trimming were read from the DNA. The sample consists of 100,000 or so clones, roughly 89% of them appearing once. The sample taken for sequencing was peripheral blood. The TCR comes from a woman in her forties or fifties with COVID-19, enrolled during active disease.

The CDR3 protein is CASSPFTEGELFF. CDR3 sequence (DNA): TGTGCCAGCAGCCCGTTCACTGAAGGGGAGCTGTTTTTT. The V call is TRBV7-2, the J call TRBJ2-2, with unresolved D. The germline CDR1 and CDR2 sequences are SGHTA and FQGNSA. The ends were cut back, 5 bases at V and 8 bases at J, with 12 bases in the middle. The CDR3 loop spans 13 amino acids.